A selection of T cell receptor beta chains follows, all from one sample in a study of control samples from healthy donors and cancer patients. Repertoires were generated with immunoSEQ multiplex PCR, while TCRdb's copy carries only in-frame clones and drops some. Found here are under 200,000 clones, roughly 90% of them singletons; the top ten hold roughly 0.7%. Sequences were obtained from blood. Receptor source: a woman in her twenties or thirties in good health. Both conserved end residues are part of each CDR3. Each record gives: V gene, CDR3 length, D gene, J gene, CDR3 DNA, CDR3 protein. D genes are given only for firm matches.

>TRBV4-1|17|NA|TRBJ1-2
TGCGCCAGCAGCCAAGACCACCGGGCAAGTGGTAGAGCTGGCTACACCTTC
CASSQDHRASGRAGYTF
>TRBV2|14|NA|TRBJ1-5
TGTGCCAGCAGTGAAGAAGTGGGGGGACAGCCCCAGCATTTT
CASSEEVGGQPQHF
>TRBV20-1|10|NA|TRBJ2-5
TGCAGTTCCGGCGAAGAGACCCAGTACTTC
CSSGEETQYF
>TRBV24-1|13|NA|TRBJ2-3
TGTGCCACCTCCTCGGCTGGAACAGATACGCAGTATTTT
CATSSAGTDTQYF
>TRBV6-4|13|NA|TRBJ2-1
TGTGCCAGCAGTGACGGGGAAAACAATGAGCAGTTCTTC
CASSDGENNEQFF
>TRBV4-1|17|TRBD2|TRBJ2-5
TGCGCCAGCAGCCAAGCCCGCGGCGGGAGACGGGTCGGGACCCAGTACTTC
CASSQARGGRRVGTQYF
>TRBV2|13|NA|TRBJ1-2
TGTGCCAGCAGTGAGAGGGAAAAGTATGGCTACACCTTC
CASSEREKYGYTF
>TRBV7-2|13|NA|TRBJ2-7
TGTGCCAGCAGCTTCACAGGGTCCTACGAGCAGTACTTC
CASSFTGSYEQYF
>TRBV9|15|TRBD1|TRBJ2-7
TGTGCCAGCAGCGTAGCAACAGGGGGGAACTACGAGCAGTACTTC
CASSVATGGNYEQYF
>TRBV5-1|15|TRBD1|TRBJ1-3
TGCGCCAGCAGTTGGGACAGCATCTCTGGAAACACCATATATTTT
CASSWDSISGNTIYF
>TRBV15|16|TRBD2|TRBJ2-3
TGTGCCACCAGCAGAGAGGGCGGGAGCGGAATAGATACGCAGTATTTT
CATSREGGSGIDTQYF
>TRBV24-1|12|NA|TRBJ1-1
TGTGCCACCAGTGATTTTGGAGGGTCTGCTTTCTTT
CATSDFGGSAFF